The sequence of this T cell receptor beta chain was determined in a study of cytomegalovirus exposure and HLA in healthy donors. Study-level findings and limits: No immune exposure information besides CMV serostatus was available. For most TCR beta V segments, an earlier analysis put the productive rate at about 90% or about 30% of the time. Cytomegalovirus status was reportedly diagnosed by the classifier with high specificity and sensitivity.

The CDR3 loop spans 14 amino acids. CDR1 and CDR2 (germline): MGHDK, SYGVNS. The V gene end was trimmed by 4 bases and the J gene end by 7 bases; junction bases not matched to a gene: 2. On this clone: No antigen is known for it.

The PCR used 60 Vbeta and 13 Jbeta primers. The method was immunoSEQ multiplex PCR; TCRdb's version includes in-frame clones alone and lacks a portion of them. The sample has about 150,000 clones, 76% seen once. V usage is TRBV25-1 and J usage is TRBJ1-5; 12 nucleotides match TRBD1. The sequencing sample was made of PBMCs. This sequence was found in a female donor in good health and CMV-seropositive. Written as DNA, the CDR3 is TGTGCCAGCAGTGCCGGGACAGGGGGCCAGCCCCAGCATTTT. Encoded protein: CASSAGTGGQPQHF.